These 5 T cell receptor beta chains were sequenced from one sample in a study of blood T cell repertoires in COVID-19. Assay used: immunoSEQ multiplex PCR; TCRdb lists only in-frame clones, some missing. The table lists 250,000 or so clones, 87% of them singletons. Sequenced material: peripheral blood. The source is a woman aged 40 to 50 who had recovered from COVID-19.

This chain joins TRBV18 and TRBJ2-7; tentative D call: TRBD1 (6 bases). The V gene lost 2 bases and the J gene lost 5 bases, with 10 bases spanning the gap. CDR3 length: 13 residues. Looked up from germline, CDR1 is KGHSH and CDR2 is LQKENI. In nucleotides, the CDR3 is TGTGCCAGCTCACCATCGGACAGCCACGAGCAGTACTTC. Protein sequence: CASSPSDSHEQYF.

The V gene is TRBV27, the J gene TRBJ2-5, with 7 bases that match TRBD1. CDR3 size: 15 residues. The germline gives CDR1 MNHEY, CDR2 SMNVEV (reference sequence). The ends lost 5 bases at V and 5 bases at J; junction bases unmatched: 11. For the CDR3, the DNA is TGTGCCAGCAGTCCCGATCCAACAGGGGACGAGACCCAGTACTTC. The encoded protein is CASSPDPTGDETQYF.

Turning to this clone: The sample contains more than one DNA sequence encoding this CDR3. This chain uses TRBV18 with TRBJ2-1; 13 nucleotides agree with TRBD2. Germline CDR1 and CDR2: KGHSH and LQKENI. The J segment lost 1 base and the V segment lost 6 bases, leaving 3 bases of the junction unmatched. There are 16 residues in the CDR3. CDR3 nucleotide sequence: TGTGCCAGCTCGCCGACTAGCGGGGGGTCCTACAATGAGCAGTTCTTC. Protein: CASSPTSGGSYNEQFF.

At least ten counts were recorded for this clone. V and J are TRBV7-6 and TRBJ1-4; 9 nucleotides align to TRBD1. The V gene end was trimmed by 4 bases and the J gene end by 8 bases; junction bases not matched to a gene: 20. CDR3 length: 19 residues. Germline-derived CDR1 and CDR2 are SGHVS and FNYEAQ. DNA for the CDR3: TGTGCCAGCAGCTCCCGCCCGCCGGGACAGGGAATCGTCCCCGAAAAACTGTTTTTT. Protein product: CASSSRPPGQGIVPEKLFF.

This chain uses TRBV19 with TRBJ1-4; D is unresolved. Per germline, CDR1 LNHDA and CDR2 SQIVND (reference sequence). Deletions cut 5 bases from V and 5 bases from J, with 21 bases between. This CDR3 contains 17 residues. In DNA form, the CDR3 reads TGTGCCAGTAGTTCCCGGTCGCGGGCAGCAGCAAATGAAAAACTGTTTTTT. Translating gives CASSSRSRAAANEKLFF.